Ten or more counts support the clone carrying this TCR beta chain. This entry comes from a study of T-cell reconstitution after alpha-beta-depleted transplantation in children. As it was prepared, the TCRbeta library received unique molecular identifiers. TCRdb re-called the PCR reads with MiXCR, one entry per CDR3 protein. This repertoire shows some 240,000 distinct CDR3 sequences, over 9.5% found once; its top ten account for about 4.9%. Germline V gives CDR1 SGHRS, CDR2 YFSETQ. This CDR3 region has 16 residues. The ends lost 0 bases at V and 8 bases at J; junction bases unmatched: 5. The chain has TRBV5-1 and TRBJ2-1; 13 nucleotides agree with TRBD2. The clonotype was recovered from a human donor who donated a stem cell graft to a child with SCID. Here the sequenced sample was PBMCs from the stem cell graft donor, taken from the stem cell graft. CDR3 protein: CASSLVGTSGVDEQFF. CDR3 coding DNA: TGCGCCAGCAGCTTGGTTGGGACTAGCGGGGTAGATGAGCAGTTCTTC.